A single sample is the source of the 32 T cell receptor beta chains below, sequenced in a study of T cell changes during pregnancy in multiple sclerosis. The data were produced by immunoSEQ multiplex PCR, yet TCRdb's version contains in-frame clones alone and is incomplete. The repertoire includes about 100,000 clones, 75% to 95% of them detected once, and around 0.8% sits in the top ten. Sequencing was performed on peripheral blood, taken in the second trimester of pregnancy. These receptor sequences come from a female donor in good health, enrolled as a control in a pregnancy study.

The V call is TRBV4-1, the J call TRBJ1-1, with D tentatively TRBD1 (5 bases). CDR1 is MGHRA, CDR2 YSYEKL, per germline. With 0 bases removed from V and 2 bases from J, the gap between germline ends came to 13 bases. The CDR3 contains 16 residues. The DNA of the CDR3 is TGCGCCAGCAGCCAAGATCCCCAGGGCATAAACACTGAAGCTTTCTTT. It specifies CASSQDPQGINTEAFF.

The CDR3 is CASSLGGGGATDTQYF. The CDR3 bases are TGCGCCAGCAGCTTAGGTGGCGGGGGGGCCACAGATACGCAGTATTTT. The gene calls are TRBV5-1 and TRBJ2-3, with 9 bases lining up with TRBD2. The V segment lost 2 bases and the J segment 2 bases; nucleotides outside the gene matches: 6. CDR3 length: 16 residues. Looked up from germline, CDR1 is SGHRS and CDR2 is YFSETQ. The complete variable domain, with remaining parts taken from reference TRBV5-1 and TRBJ2-3, reads KAGVTQTPRYLIKTRGQQVTLSCSPISGHRSVSWYQQTPGQGLQFLFEYFSETQRNKGNFPGRFSGRQFSNSRSEMNVSTLELGDSALYLCASSLGGGGATDTQYFGPGTRLTVL.

The CDR3 DNA sequence: TGTGCCAGCAGTTACTCAGGGGGCTCTTCCTCACCCCTCCACTTT. Its translation is CASSYSGGSSSPLHF. The chain has TRBV6-6 and TRBJ1-6, with 7 bases that match TRBD1. Germline CDR1 reads MNHNY; CDR2 reads SVGAGI (reference sequence). V lost 0 bases to trimming and J lost 10 bases; unmatched junction nucleotides: 6. The CDR3 contains 15 residues.

This CDR3 is CASSRGLAGHNEQFF. For the CDR3, the DNA is TGTGCCAGCAGCCGAGGACTAGCGGGCCACAATGAGCAGTTCTTC. The gene calls are TRBV7-2 and TRBJ2-1, with TRBD2 identical over 11 bases. The CDR3 has 15 amino acids. V gave up 5 bases and J gave up 5 bases; unmatched junction bases: 5. In germline, CDR1 is SGHTA, CDR2 FQGNSA.

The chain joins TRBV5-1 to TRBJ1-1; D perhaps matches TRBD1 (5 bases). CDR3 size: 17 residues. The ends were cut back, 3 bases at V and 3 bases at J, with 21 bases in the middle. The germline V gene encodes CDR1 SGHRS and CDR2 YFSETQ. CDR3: CASSWGGGQQGYTEAFF. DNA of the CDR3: TGCGCCAGCAGCTGGGGCGGAGGGCAGCAAGGGTACACTGAAGCTTTCTTT.

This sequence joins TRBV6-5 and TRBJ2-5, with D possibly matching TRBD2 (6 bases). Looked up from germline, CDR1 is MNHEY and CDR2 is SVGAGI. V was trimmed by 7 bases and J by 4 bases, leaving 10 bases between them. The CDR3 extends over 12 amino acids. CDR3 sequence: CASTRGGETQYF. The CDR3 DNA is TGTGCCAGCACCCGGGGAGGAGAGACCCAGTACTTC.

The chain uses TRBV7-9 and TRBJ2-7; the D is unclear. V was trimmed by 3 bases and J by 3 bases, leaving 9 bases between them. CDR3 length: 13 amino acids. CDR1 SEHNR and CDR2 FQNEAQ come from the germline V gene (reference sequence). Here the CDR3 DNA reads TGTGCCAGCAGCTTCCCCACAGACTACGAGCAGTACTTC. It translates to CASSFPTDYEQYF.

The CDR3 is CASSLAPTGQGMAREQFF. The CDR3 region has the DNA TGCGCCAGCAGCCTTGCTCCGACGGGACAGGGCATGGCACGGGAGCAGTTCTTC. The chain has TRBV5-1 and TRBJ2-1; 9 positions agree with TRBD1. The CDR3 extends over 18 amino acids. The germline gives CDR1 SGHRS, CDR2 YFSETQ. V lost 4 bases to trimming and J lost 10 bases; unmatched junction nucleotides: 21.

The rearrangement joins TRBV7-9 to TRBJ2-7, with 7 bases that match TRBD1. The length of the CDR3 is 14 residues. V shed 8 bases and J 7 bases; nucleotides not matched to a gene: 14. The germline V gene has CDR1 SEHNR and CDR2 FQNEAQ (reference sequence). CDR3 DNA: TGTGCCAGCCTAACAGGGGACCACGCGGGTGAGCAGTACTTC. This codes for CASLTGDHAGEQYF. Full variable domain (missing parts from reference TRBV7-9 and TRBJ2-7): DTGVSQNPRHKITKRGQNVTFRCDPISEHNRLYWYRQTLGQGPEFLTYFQNEAQLEKSRLLSDRFSAERPKGSFSTLEIQRTEQGDSAMYLCASLTGDHAGEQYFGPGTRLTVT.

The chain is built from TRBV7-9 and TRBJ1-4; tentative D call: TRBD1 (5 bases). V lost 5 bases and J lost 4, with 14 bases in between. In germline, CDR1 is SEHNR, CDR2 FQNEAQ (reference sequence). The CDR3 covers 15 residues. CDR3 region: CASSPHQGSNEKLFF. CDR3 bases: TGTGCCAGCAGCCCCCACCAGGGAAGTAATGAAAAACTGTTTTTT.

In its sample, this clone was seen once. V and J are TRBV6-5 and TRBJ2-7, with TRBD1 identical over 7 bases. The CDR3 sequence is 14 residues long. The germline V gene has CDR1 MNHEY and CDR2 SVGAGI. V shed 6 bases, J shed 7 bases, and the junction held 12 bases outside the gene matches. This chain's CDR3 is CASRSGTATGEQYF. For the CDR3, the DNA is TGTGCCAGCAGATCCGGGACAGCCACGGGGGAGCAGTACTTC.

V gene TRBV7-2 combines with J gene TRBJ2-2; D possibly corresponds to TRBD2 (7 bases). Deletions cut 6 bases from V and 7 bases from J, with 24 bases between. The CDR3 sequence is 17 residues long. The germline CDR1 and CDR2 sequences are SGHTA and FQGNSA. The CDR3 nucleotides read TGTGCCAGCAGGGGGGGGGCGAATGATGGAAACTACGGGGAGCTGTTTTTT. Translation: CASRGGANDGNYGELFF.

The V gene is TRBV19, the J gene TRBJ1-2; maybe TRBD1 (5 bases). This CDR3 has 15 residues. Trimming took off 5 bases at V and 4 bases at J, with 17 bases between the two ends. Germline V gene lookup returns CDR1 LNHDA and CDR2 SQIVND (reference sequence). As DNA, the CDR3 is TGTGCCAGTAGTCCAGACGGGGGGGTGGGCTATGGCTACACCTTC. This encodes CASSPDGGVGYGYTF.

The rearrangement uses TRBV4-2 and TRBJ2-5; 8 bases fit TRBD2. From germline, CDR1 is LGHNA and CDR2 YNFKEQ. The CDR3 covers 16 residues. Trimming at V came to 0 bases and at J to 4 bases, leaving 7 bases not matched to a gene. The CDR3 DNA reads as TGTGCCAGCAGCCAAGATCCCGCGGGGGGAGGAGAGACCCAGTACTTC. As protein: CASSQDPAGGGETQYF.

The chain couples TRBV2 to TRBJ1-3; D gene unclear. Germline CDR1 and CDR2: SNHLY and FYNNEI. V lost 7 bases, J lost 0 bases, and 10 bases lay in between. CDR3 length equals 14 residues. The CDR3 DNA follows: TGTGCCAGCACGGAACTAACCTCTGGAAACACCATATATTTT. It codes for CASTELTSGNTIYF.

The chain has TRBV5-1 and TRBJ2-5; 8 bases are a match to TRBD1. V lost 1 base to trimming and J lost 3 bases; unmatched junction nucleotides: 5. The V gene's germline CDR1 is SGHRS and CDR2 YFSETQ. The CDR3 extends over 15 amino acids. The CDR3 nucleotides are TGCGCCAGCAGCTTGAGGACAGGGTTAGAAGAGACCCAGTACTTC. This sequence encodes CASSLRTGLEETQYF.

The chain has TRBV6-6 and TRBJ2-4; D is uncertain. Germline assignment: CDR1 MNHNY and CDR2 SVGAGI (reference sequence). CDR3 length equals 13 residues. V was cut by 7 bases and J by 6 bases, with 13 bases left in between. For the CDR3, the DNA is TGTGCCAGCACCGTGTCCTATGGAAACATTCAGTACTTC. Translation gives CASTVSYGNIQYF.

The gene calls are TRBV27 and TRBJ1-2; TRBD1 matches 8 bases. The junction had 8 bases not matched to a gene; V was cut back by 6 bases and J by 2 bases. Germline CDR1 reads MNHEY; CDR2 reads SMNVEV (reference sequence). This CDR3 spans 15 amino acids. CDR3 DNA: TGTGCCAGCAGGCCATCGACAGGGGAAAACTATGGCTACACCTTC. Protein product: CASRPSTGENYGYTF.

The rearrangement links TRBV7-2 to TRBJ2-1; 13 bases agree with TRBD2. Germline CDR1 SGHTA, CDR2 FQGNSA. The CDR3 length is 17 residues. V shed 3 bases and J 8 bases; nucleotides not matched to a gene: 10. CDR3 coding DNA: TGTGCCAGCAGCTTCAATCGACTAGCGGGGGGACCAGATGAGCAGTTCTTC. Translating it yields CASSFNRLAGGPDEQFF. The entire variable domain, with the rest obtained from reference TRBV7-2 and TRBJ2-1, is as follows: GAGVSQSPSNKVTEKGKDVELRCDPISGHTALYWYRQSLGQGLEFLIYFQGNSAPDKSGLPSDRFSAERTGGSVSTLTIQRTQQEDSAVYLCASSFNRLAGGPDEQFFGPGTRLTVL.

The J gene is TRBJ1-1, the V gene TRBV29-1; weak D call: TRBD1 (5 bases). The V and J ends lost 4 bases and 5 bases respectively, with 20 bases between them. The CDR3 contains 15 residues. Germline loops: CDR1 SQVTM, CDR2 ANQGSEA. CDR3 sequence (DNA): TGCAGCGTTGGGGGACTTGGGGGGGAAGGGACTGAAGCTTTCTTT. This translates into CSVGGLGGEGTEAFF.

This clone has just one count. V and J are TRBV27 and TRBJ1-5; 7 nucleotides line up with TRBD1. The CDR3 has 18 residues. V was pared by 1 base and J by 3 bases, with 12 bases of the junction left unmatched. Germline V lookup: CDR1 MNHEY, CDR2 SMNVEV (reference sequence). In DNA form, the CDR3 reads TGTGCCAGCAGTTTATGGGGACCCCGACAGGGTTACAATCAGCCCCAGCATTTT. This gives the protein CASSLWGPRQGYNQPQHF.

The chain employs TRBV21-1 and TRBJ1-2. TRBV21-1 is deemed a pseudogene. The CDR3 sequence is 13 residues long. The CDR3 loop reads CASSKGRREGYTF. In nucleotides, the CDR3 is TGTGCCAGCAGCAAAGGTAGGAGGGAGGGCTACACCTTC.

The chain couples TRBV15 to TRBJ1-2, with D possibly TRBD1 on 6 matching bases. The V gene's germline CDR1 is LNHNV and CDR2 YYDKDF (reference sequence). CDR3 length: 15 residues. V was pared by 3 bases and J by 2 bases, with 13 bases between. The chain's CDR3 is CATSSRAGENYGYTF. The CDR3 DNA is TGTGCCACCAGCAGTCGGGCAGGGGAAAACTATGGCTACACCTTC.

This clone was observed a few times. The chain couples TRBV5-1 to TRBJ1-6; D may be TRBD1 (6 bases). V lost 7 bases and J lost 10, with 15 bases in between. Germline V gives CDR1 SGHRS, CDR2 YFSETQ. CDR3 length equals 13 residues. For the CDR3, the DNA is TGCGCCAGCGGGTTACACAGGGACTCACCCCTCCACTTT. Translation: CASGLHRDSPLHF.

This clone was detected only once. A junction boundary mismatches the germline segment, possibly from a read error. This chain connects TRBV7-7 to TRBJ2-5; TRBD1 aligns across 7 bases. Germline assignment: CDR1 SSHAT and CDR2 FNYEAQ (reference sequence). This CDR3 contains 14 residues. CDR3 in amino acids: CASSLDRYQETQYF. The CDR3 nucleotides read TGTGCTAGCAGCTTGGACAGGTACCAAGAGACCCAGTACTTC.

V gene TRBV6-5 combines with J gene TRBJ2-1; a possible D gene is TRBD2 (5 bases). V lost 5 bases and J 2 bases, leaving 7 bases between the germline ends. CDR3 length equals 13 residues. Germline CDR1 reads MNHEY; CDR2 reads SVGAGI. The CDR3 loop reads CASSSGPYNEQFF. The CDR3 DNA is TGTGCCAGCAGTAGCGGTCCCTACAATGAGCAGTTCTTC.

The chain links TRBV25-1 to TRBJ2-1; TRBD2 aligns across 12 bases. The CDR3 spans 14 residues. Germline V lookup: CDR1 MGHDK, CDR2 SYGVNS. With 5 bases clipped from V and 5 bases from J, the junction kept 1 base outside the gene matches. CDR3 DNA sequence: TGTGCCAGCAGTCGGACTAGCGGGGACAATGAGCAGTTCTTC. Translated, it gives CASSRTSGDNEQFF.

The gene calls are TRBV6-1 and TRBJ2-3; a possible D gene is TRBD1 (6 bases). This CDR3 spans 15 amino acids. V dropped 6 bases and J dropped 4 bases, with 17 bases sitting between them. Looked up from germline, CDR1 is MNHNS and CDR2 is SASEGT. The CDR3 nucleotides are TGTGCCAGCAGGGAACGTGGACCAGGGGCAGATACGCAGTATTTT. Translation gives CASRERGPGADTQYF.

The CDR3 bases are TGTGCTAGTGGTCCTAACCCAGCGGGACGCACAGATACGCAGTATTTT. Its protein product is CASGPNPAGRTDTQYF. The chain uses TRBV12-5 and TRBJ2-3; 7 bases are a match to TRBD2. The CDR3 sequence is 16 residues long. The trim removed 5 bases at V and 1 base at J, leaving 9 bases unmatched. CDR1 and CDR2 from the germline V gene are LGHNT and FRNRAP. Full variable domain (missing parts from reference TRBV12-5 and TRBJ2-3): DARVTQTPRHKVTEMGQEVTMRCQPILGHNTVFWYRQTMMQGLELLAYFRNRAPLDDSGMPKDRFSAEMPDATLATLKIQPSEPRDSAVYFCASGPNPAGRTDTQYFGPGTRLTVL.

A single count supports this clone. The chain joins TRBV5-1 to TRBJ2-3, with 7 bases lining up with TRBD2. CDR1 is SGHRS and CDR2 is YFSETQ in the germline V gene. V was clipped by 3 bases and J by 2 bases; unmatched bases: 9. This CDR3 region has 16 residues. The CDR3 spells CASSSSGTSFTDTQYF. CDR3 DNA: TGCGCCAGCAGCTCCAGCGGGACGAGCTTCACAGATACGCAGTATTTT.

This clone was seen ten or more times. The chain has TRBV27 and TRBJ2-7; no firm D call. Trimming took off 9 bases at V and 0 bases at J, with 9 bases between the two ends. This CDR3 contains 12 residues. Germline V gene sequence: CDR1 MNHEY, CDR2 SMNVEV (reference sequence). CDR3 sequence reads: CASFTSSYEQYF. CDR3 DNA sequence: TGTGCCAGTTTTACCAGCTCCTACGAGCAGTACTTC.

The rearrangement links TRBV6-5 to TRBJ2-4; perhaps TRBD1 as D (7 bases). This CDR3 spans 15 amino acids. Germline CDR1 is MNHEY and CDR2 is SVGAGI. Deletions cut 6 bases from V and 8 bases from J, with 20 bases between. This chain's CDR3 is CASRPPGGREDIQYF. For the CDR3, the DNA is TGTGCCAGCAGGCCTCCAGGGGGGCGCGAGGACATTCAGTACTTC.